Listed here are 12 T cell receptor beta chains from one sample, sequenced in a study of blood T cell repertoires in COVID-19. Assay used: immunoSEQ multiplex PCR; TCRdb lists only in-frame clones, some missing. This sample carries some 230,000 clones, 85% of them seen once, and the ten largest clones take 0.85% to 1%. The sample was peripheral blood. Source of these receptors: a man between 35 and 55 years old with acute or convalescent COVID-19.

The chain combines TRBV19 with TRBJ1-1; D is ambiguous. CDR1 LNHDA and CDR2 SQIVND come from the germline V gene (reference sequence). This CDR3 spans 12 amino acids. V was cut by 3 bases and J by 6 bases, with 8 bases left in between. The CDR3 protein is CASSIGQAEAFF. For the CDR3, the DNA is TGTGCCAGTAGTATTGGGCAGGCTGAAGCTTTCTTT.

The chain has TRBV18 and TRBJ2-7; no firm D call. CDR3 length equals 14 residues. Germline loops: CDR1 KGHSH, CDR2 LQKENI. V shed 2 bases and J shed 0 bases, with 8 bases lying between them. The CDR3 sequence is CASSPTTSSYEQYF. CDR3 bases: TGTGCCAGCTCACCAACGACAAGCTCCTACGAGCAGTACTTC.

The rearrangement uses TRBV7-9 and TRBJ2-3; D uncertain. The germline V and J ends were trimmed by 1 base and 0 bases, with 8 bases remaining between them. CDR3 length: 15 residues. The germline V gene has CDR1 SEHNR and CDR2 FQNEAQ (reference sequence). The CDR3 loop reads CASSLVGSSTDTQYF. CDR3 in DNA: TGTGCCAGCAGCTTAGTCGGGTCTAGCACAGATACGCAGTATTTT.

The J gene is TRBJ1-6, the V gene TRBV28, with TRBD1 matching 9 bases. This CDR3 is 18 amino acids long. The germline V gene has CDR1 MDHEN and CDR2 SYDVKM. V lost 3 bases, J lost 4 bases, and 10 bases stayed unmatched. DNA for the CDR3: TGTGCCAGCAGTTTTGCGGTGACGGGACAGGGTTATAATTCACCCCTCCACTTT. Translated: CASSFAVTGQGYNSPLHF.

The V gene is TRBV7-2, the J gene TRBJ1-2; possibly TRBD1 for D (6 bases). Trimming pared 4 bases from V and 3 bases from J, leaving 6 bases between. The V gene's germline CDR1 is SGHTA and CDR2 FQGNSA. CDR3 length: 12 residues. The CDR3 DNA reads TGTGCCAGCAGCTACAGGGACTATGGCTACACCTTC. As protein: CASSYRDYGYTF.

The chain couples TRBV7-2 to TRBJ2-5, with 8 bases matching TRBD2. Per the germline V gene, CDR1 is SGHTA and CDR2 is FQGNSA. The CDR3 totals 15 residues. With V trimmed by 1 base and J by 7 bases, 8 bases remained unmatched. The CDR3 nucleotides read TGTGCCAGCAGCTTAGAAGCGGGGGTTGGTGGGACCCAGTACTTC. Protein product: CASSLEAGVGGTQYF.

This clone has more than one count but fewer than ten. The chain combines TRBV11-3 with TRBJ2-5; the match to TRBD1 covers 7 bases. The V segment lost 5 bases and the J segment 2 bases; nucleotides outside the gene matches: 8. CDR1 is SGHNT and CDR2 is YENEEA in the germline V gene. This CDR3 comprises 15 residues. CDR3 sequence reads: CASSQGQNFQETQYF. The DNA of the CDR3 is TGTGCCAGCAGCCAGGGACAGAACTTTCAAGAGACCCAGTACTTC.

V and J are TRBV30 and TRBJ2-2; 8 bases map to TRBD1. The CDR3 is made up of 13 amino acids. The J segment lost 6 bases and the V segment lost 2 bases, leaving 2 bases of the junction unmatched. CDR1 and CDR2 (germline): GTSNPN, SVGIG (reference sequence). The CDR3 reads CAWSRTGSGELFF. The CDR3 bases are TGTGCCTGGAGTCGGACAGGGTCCGGGGAGCTGTTTTTT.

This clone showed up just once. The chain employs TRBV3-1 (or the pseudogene TRBV3-2) and TRBJ2-7; 12 bases align to TRBD2. The CDR3 totals 15 residues. J was trimmed by 2 bases and V by 4 bases; bases with no gene match: 3. Looked up from germline, CDR1 is LGHDT and CDR2 is YNNKEL (reference sequence). CDR3 DNA sequence: TGTGCCAGCAGCCCTAGCGGGGGGGCCCCCTACGAGCAGTACTTC. As protein: CASSPSGGAPYEQYF.

V is TRBV7-3 and J is TRBJ2-1; 10 nucleotides match TRBD2. There are 14 residues in the CDR3. From germline, CDR1 is SGHTA and CDR2 FQGTGA. V shed 2 bases, J shed 6 bases, and the junction held 1 base outside the gene matches. CDR3 in DNA: TGTGCCAGCAGCTTACTAGCGGGGGCCAATGAGCAGTTCTTC. Translated: CASSLLAGANEQFF.

The rearrangement links TRBV9 to TRBJ1-1, with D possibly being TRBD1 (5 bases). Germline values: CDR1 SGDLS, CDR2 YYNGEE. The CDR3 runs to 14 residues. V was pared by 3 bases and J by 3 bases, with 12 bases between. The CDR3 loop is CASSAEIGDTEAFF. CDR3 coding DNA: TGTGCCAGCAGCGCCGAAATAGGGGACACTGAAGCTTTCTTT.

V gene TRBV19 combines with J gene TRBJ1-5; no firm D call. The V gene's germline CDR1 is LNHDA and CDR2 SQIVND (reference sequence). There are 12 residues in the CDR3. Trimming pared 7 bases from V and 0 bases from J, leaving 4 bases between. The CDR3 sequence: CASTYSNQPQHF. The CDR3, as DNA: TGTGCCAGTACCTATAGCAATCAGCCCCAGCATTTT.